Sequencing of this TCR beta chain was carried out in a study of CD8+ T cells in alopecia areata. Study at large: For the treated group, dosing was oral tofacitinib at 5 to 10 mg twice daily.

As for treatment: oral pan-JAK inhibitor, 5-10 mg twice daily. Lesional scalp punch biopsies and peripheral blood were collected from alopecia areata patients. As the sequencing template, cDNA was produced by extracting RNA and reverse transcribing it. Libraries were prepared by immunoSEQ multiplex PCR; TCRdb keeps only in-frame clonotypes and omits some of them. The data contain 170,000 or so clones, roughly three fifths of them singletons. The germline gives CDR1 MGHRA, CDR2 YSYEKL. This CDR3 contains 17 residues. With 3 bases clipped from V and 3 bases from J, the junction kept 8 bases outside the gene matches. Whole-study results and caveats: Lesional scalp, notably in alopecia totalis/universalis, had clonality above that of normal scalp.

As concerns this clone: Its target is unknown.

This receptor was identified in a human donor with alopecia areata. This material consisted of CD8+ T cells sorted from blood, taken at week 24, from a patient treated with tofacitinib. V gene TRBV4-1 combines with J gene TRBJ2-1, with 10 positions matching TRBD2. The CDR3 nucleotides are TGCGCCAGCAGCCATCCCCTCGGGACTAGCGACTACAATGAGCAGTTCTTC. Its protein is CASSHPLGTSDYNEQFF.